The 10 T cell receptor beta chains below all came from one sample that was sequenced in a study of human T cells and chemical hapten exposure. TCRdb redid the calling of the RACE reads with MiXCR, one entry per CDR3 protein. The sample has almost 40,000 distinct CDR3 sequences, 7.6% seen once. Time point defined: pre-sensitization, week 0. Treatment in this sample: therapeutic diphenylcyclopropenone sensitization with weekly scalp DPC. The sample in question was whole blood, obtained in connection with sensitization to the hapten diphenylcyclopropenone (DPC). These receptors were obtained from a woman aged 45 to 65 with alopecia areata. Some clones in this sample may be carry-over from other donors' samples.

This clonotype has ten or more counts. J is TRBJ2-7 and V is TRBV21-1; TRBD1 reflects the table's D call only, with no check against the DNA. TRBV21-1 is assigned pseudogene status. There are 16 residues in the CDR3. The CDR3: CASSPQIIPGPYEQYF. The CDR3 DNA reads TGTGCCAGCAGCCCCCAAATCATCCCCGGTCCCTACGAGCAGTACTTC.

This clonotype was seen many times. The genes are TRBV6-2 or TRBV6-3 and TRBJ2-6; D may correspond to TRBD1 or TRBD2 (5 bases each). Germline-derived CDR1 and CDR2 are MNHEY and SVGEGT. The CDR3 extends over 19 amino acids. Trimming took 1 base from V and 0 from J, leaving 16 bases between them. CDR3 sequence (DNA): TGTGCCAGCAGTTACTTGGCCCCGGGGCCAATCTCTGGGGCCAACGTCCTGACTTTC. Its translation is CASSYLAPGPISGANVLTF.

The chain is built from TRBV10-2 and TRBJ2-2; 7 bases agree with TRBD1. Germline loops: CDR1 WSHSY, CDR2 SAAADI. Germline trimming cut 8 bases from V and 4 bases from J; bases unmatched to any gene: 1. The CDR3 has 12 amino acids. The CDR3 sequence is CASRTGTGELFF. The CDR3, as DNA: TGCGCCAGCCGGACAGGCACCGGGGAGCTGTTTTTT.

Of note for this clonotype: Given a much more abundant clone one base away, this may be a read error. CDR3 sequence (DNA): TGTGCCAGCATCCCCGCAGGGGGCGATCGGCCCCAGCATTTT. Translating gives CASIPAGGDRPQHF. The rearrangement joins TRBV28 to TRBJ1-5; TRBD1 matches at 8 bases. The CDR3 extends over 14 amino acids. Germline values: CDR1 MDHEN, CDR2 SYDVKM. Unmatched junction bases numbered 11, after V lost 7 bases and J lost 9 bases. Based on the CDR3 plus reference TRBV28 and TRBJ1-5, the full variable domain is DVKVTQSSRYLVKRTGEKVFLECVQDMDHENMFWYRQDPGLGLRLIYFSYDVKMKEKGDIPEGYSVSREKKERFSLILESASTNQTSMYLCASIPAGGDRPQHFGDGTRLSIL.

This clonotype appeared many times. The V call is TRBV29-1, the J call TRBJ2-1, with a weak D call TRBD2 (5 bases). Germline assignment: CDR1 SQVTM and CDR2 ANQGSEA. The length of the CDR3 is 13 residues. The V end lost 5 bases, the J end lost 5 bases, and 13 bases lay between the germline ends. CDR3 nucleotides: TGCAGCGTTTGGACTTCCACTAACAATGAGCAGTTCTTC. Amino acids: CSVWTSTNNEQFF.

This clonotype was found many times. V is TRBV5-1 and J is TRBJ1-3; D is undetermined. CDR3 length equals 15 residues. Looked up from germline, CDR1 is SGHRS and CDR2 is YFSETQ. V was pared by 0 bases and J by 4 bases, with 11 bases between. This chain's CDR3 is CASSLDPGQGNTIYF. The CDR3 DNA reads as TGCGCCAGCAGCTTGGATCCGGGCCAGGGAAACACCATATATTTT.

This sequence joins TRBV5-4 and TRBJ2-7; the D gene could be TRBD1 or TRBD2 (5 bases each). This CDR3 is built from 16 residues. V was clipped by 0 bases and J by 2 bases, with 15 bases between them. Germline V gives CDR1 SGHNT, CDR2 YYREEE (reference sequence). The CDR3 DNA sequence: TGTGCCAGCAGCTTGGCTGGGGGTATTACGCCCTACGAGCAGTACTTC. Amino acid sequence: CASSLAGGITPYEQYF.

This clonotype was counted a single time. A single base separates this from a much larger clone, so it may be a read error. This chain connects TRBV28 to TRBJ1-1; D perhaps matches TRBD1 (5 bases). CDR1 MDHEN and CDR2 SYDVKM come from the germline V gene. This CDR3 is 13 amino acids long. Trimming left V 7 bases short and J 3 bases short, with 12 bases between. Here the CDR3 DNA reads TGTGCCAGCATGGGACGTAGGTACACTGAAGCTTTCTTT. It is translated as CASMGRRYTEAFF.

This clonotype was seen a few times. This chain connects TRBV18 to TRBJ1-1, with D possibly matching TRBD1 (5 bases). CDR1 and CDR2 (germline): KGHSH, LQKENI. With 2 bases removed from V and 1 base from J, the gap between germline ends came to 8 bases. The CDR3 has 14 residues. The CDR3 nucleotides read TGTGCCAGCTCACCAAAAGGGGCGAACACTGAAGCTTTCTTT. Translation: CASSPKGANTEAFF.

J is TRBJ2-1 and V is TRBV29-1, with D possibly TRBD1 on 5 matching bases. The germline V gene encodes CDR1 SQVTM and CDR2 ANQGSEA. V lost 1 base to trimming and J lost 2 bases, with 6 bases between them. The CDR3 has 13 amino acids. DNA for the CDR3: TGCAGCGTTGAAGGGACAACCTACAATGAGCAGTTCTTC. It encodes CSVEGTTYNEQFF.